One sample yielded the 27 T cell receptor beta chains listed below, sequenced in a study of blood T cell repertoires in COVID-19. The protocol was immunoSEQ multiplex PCR, while the TCRdb copy is restricted to in-frame clones and leaves out a portion. Of around 35,000 clones listed, around 85% are singletons. The material sequenced was peripheral blood. Receptors were obtained from a human donor in a cohort sampled during active COVID-19.

This chain links TRBV27 with TRBJ2-6, with D tentatively TRBD2 (6 bases). V lost 6 bases and J lost 0, with 15 bases in between. The germline V gene has CDR1 MNHEY and CDR2 SMNVEV (reference sequence). The length of the CDR3 is 17 residues. In DNA form, the CDR3 reads TGTGCCAGCAGCAGACTTGGAGGGGCCTCTGGGGCCAACGTCCTGACTTTC. Residues: CASSRLGGASGANVLTF.

The chain recombines TRBV18 with TRBJ1-1; 8 nucleotides match TRBD1. V lost 4 bases to trimming and J lost 10 bases; unmatched junction nucleotides: 5. Germline values: CDR1 KGHSH, CDR2 LQKENI. This CDR3 contains 12 residues. In nucleotides, the CDR3 is TGTGCCAGCTCACTAACCGACAGGGGAGCTTTCTTT. Translation: CASSLTDRGAFF.

This sequence joins TRBV28 and TRBJ1-2; no definite D call. Trimming cost V 1 base and J 8 bases, with 8 bases left between them. The CDR3 consists of 12 residues. The germline V gene has CDR1 MDHEN and CDR2 SYDVKM. CDR3 protein: CASSLSEKGYTF. DNA for the CDR3: TGTGCCAGCAGTTTATCAGAAAAGGGCTACACCTTC.

The CDR3 loop is CASHSDRLGANVLTF. The CDR3 nucleotides read TGTGCCAGTCATAGCGATCGTCTGGGGGCCAACGTCCTGACTTTC. This chain links TRBV19 with TRBJ2-6, with D maybe TRBD2 (5 bases). Trimming left V 8 bases short and J 4 bases short, with 15 bases between. Germline CDR1 LNHDA, CDR2 SQIVND (reference sequence). The CDR3 length is 15 residues.

The chain has TRBV5-4 and TRBJ2-7, with TRBD1 identical over 11 bases. Germline CDR1 and CDR2: SGHNT and YYREEE (reference sequence). The CDR3 extends over 16 amino acids. V gave up 7 bases and J gave up 3 bases; unmatched junction bases: 12. The CDR3 sequence: CASSGQGASPFYEQYF. The CDR3 DNA is TGTGCCAGCTCCGGACAGGGGGCCTCCCCTTTCTACGAGCAGTACTTC.

The sample holds one count of this clone. The V and J genes are TRBV11-2 and TRBJ2-3, with 8 bases identical to TRBD2. The CDR3 runs to 17 residues. Trimming cost V 5 bases and J 0 bases; bases outside gene matches: 10. In germline, CDR1 is SGHAT, CDR2 FQNNGV. This CDR3 is CASSRQVRGVSTDTQYF. The CDR3 coding sequence is TGTGCCAGCAGCCGCCAGGTGCGGGGGGTTAGCACAGATACGCAGTATTTT.

This clone showed up just once. The chain links TRBV7-9 to TRBJ2-2; possible D gene TRBD2, 6 bases. The V gene's germline CDR1 is SEHNR and CDR2 FQNEAQ (reference sequence). Trimming cost V 1 base and J 3 bases, with 15 bases left between them. The CDR3 contains 17 residues. CDR3 sequence reads: CASSLVLGGRYTGELFF. The CDR3 nucleotides are TGTGCCAGCAGCTTAGTACTGGGGGGACGGTACACCGGGGAGCTGTTTTTT.

This clone is labeled as medium-sized (0.01 to 0.1%). V and J are TRBV10-2 and TRBJ2-7, with D possibly TRBD2 on 7 matching bases. Deletions cut 4 bases from V and 5 bases from J, with 15 bases between. The CDR3 sequence is 14 residues long. Looked up from germline, CDR1 is WSHSY and CDR2 is SAAADI. This chain's CDR3 is CASSGDGGADEQYF. CDR3 coding DNA: TGCGCCAGCAGTGGGGATGGGGGGGCCGACGAGCAGTACTTC.

V gene TRBV29-1 combines with J gene TRBJ2-2, with TRBD1 matching 7 bases. Germline V gene data show CDR1 as SQVTM and CDR2 as ANQGSEA. Trimming removed 7 bases from V and 3 bases from J; junction bases left unmatched: 8. CDR3 length: 14 residues. The CDR3 DNA sequence: TGCAGCGCATCTCAGGGGGTCCACACCGGGGAGCTGTTTTTT. The encoded protein is CSASQGVHTGELFF.

V is TRBV30 and J is TRBJ1-1; no definite D call. Germline V gives CDR1 GTSNPN, CDR2 SVGIG (reference sequence). Trimming took off 4 bases at V and 3 bases at J, with 15 bases between the two ends. The CDR3 runs 14 residues. The CDR3 DNA is TGTGCCTGGACCCTCATGGGGAGTGACACTGAAGCTTTCTTT. This codes for CAWTLMGSDTEAFF.

This clone was counted a single time. This chain links TRBV18 with TRBJ2-2; TRBD2 aligns across 11 bases. With 1 base clipped from V and 7 bases from J, the junction kept 2 bases outside the gene matches. This CDR3 has 15 residues. The germline V gene has CDR1 KGHSH and CDR2 LQKENI. The CDR3 bases are TGTGCCAGCTCACCACTGACTAGCGGGGACGGGGAGCTGTTTTTT. This codes for CASSPLTSGDGELFF.

J is TRBJ2-3 and V is TRBV3-1 (or the pseudogene TRBV3-2); 15 bases are shared with TRBD2. Germline V lookup: CDR1 LGHDT, CDR2 YNNKEL (reference sequence). V trimming: 4 bases; J trimming: 0 bases; junction bases outside the gene matches: 5. The CDR3 covers 18 residues. CDR3 sequence (DNA): TGTGCCAGCAGCCGTGGACTAGCGGGGGGGATTAGCACAGATACGCAGTATTTT. Translation gives CASSRGLAGGISTDTQYF.

The chain couples TRBV24-1 to TRBJ1-5, with D maybe TRBD1 (5 bases). The CDR3 sequence is 18 residues long. V lost 5 bases, J lost 0 bases, and 19 bases lay in between. Germline CDR1 and CDR2: KGHDR and SFDVKD. The CDR3 sequence is CATSGQGWRKTSNQPQHF. The CDR3 DNA is TGTGCCACCAGTGGTCAGGGATGGCGTAAGACTAGCAATCAGCCCCAGCATTTT.

The chain combines TRBV6-2 or TRBV6-3 with TRBJ2-4, with TRBD2 matching 7 bases. The J segment lost 0 bases and the V segment lost 7 bases, leaving 9 bases of the junction unmatched. CDR3 size: 16 residues. Germline CDR1 MNHEY, CDR2 SVGEGT. DNA of the CDR3: TGTGCCAGCATCCCGGGGGGTCCGGTAGCCAAAAACATTCAGTACTTC. Amino acid sequence: CASIPGGPVAKNIQYF.

V is TRBV28 and J is TRBJ2-1; TRBD2 matches 9 bases. The V segment lost 6 bases and the J segment 5 bases; nucleotides outside the gene matches: 8. CDR1 and CDR2 (germline): MDHEN, SYDVKM. The CDR3 sequence is 15 residues long. CDR3 bases: TGTGCCAGCAGCATGGGGCTAGCGGGAAACAATGAGCAGTTCTTC. Protein: CASSMGLAGNNEQFF.

The chain employs TRBV7-9 and TRBJ1-1, with D unclear. The germline gives CDR1 SEHNR, CDR2 FQNEAQ (reference sequence). Trimming pared 2 bases from V and 7 bases from J, leaving 8 bases between. CDR3 length: 12 amino acids. CDR3 DNA sequence: TGTGCCAGCAGCTTAAATCGCGATGAAGCTTTCTTT. It codes for CASSLNRDEAFF.

This rearrangement joins TRBV4-1 to TRBJ2-1; 12 nucleotides agree with TRBD1. The V and J ends lost 4 bases and 12 bases, in that order; junction bases with no gene match: 13. The CDR3 runs to 16 residues. CDR1 is MGHRA and CDR2 is YSYEKL in the germline V gene. CDR3 in amino acids: CASSPMGGQGANRQFF. DNA for the CDR3: TGCGCCAGCAGCCCGATGGGGGGACAGGGGGCTAATCGGCAGTTCTTC.

The CDR3 sequence: CASSLVGQGGRNEQYF. The CDR3 nucleotides are TGTGCCAGCAGTTTAGTGGGACAGGGGGGGAGAAACGAGCAGTACTTC. The gene calls are TRBV28 and TRBJ2-7; 11 bases map to TRBD1. V shed 2 bases, J shed 5 bases, and the junction held 8 bases outside the gene matches. This CDR3 has 16 residues. Looked up from germline, CDR1 is MDHEN and CDR2 is SYDVKM.

This clone was counted a few times. The chain employs TRBV3-1 (or the pseudogene TRBV3-2) and TRBJ2-1, with 8 bases aligning to TRBD1. The V and J ends lost 0 bases and 7 bases, in that order; junction bases with no gene match: 5. The CDR3 extends over 15 amino acids. In germline, CDR1 is LGHDT, CDR2 YNNKEL (reference sequence). The CDR3 reads CASSQEWTGLNEQFF. The CDR3 coding sequence is TGTGCCAGCAGCCAAGAATGGACAGGGTTAAATGAGCAGTTCTTC.

The chain has TRBV30 and TRBJ2-4; 12 nucleotides line up with TRBD2. Germline V lookup: CDR1 GTSNPN, CDR2 SVGIG (reference sequence). The CDR3 spans 18 residues. Germline trimming cut 3 bases from V and 0 bases from J; bases unmatched to any gene: 9. Here the CDR3 DNA reads TGTGCCTGGAGCCGAAGGACTAGCGGGGTTATAGCCAAAAACATTCAGTACTTC. Its translation is CAWSRRTSGVIAKNIQYF.

J is TRBJ2-2 and V is TRBV29-1, with D perhaps TRBD1 (6 bases). Germline V gene sequence: CDR1 SQVTM, CDR2 ANQGSEA. With 6 bases removed from V and 6 bases from J, the gap between germline ends came to 11 bases. The CDR3 totals 12 residues. The CDR3 coding sequence is TGCAGCGTCCTACAGGGCGCCGGGGAGCTGTTTTTT. Translating gives CSVLQGAGELFF.

This clone was counted once. The chain employs TRBV5-6 and TRBJ1-2; 12 nucleotides agree with TRBD1. With V trimmed by 1 base and J by 6 bases, 7 bases remained unmatched. The length of the CDR3 is 16 residues. Germline CDR1 and CDR2: SGHDT and YYEEEE. CDR3 DNA sequence: TGTGCCAGCAGCTTGAGATCCGGGACAGGGGGCCATGGCTACACCTTC. Encoded protein: CASSLRSGTGGHGYTF. The whole variable domain, remainder taken from reference TRBV5-6 and TRBJ1-2, is DAGVTQSPTHLIKTRGQQVTLRCSPKSGHDTVSWYQQALGQGPQFIFQYYEEEERQRGNFPDRFSGHQFPNYSSELNVNALLLGDSALYLCASSLRSGTGGHGYTFGSGTRLTVV.

This rearrangement joins TRBV28 to TRBJ1-6; 7 positions agree with TRBD1. Unmatched junction bases numbered 5, after V lost 6 bases and J lost 9 bases. Germline CDR1 and CDR2: MDHEN and SYDVKM. The CDR3 runs to 13 residues. In nucleotides, the CDR3 is TGTGCCAGCAGGATGACAGGGCCTTCACCCCTCCACTTT. It codes for CASRMTGPSPLHF.

This chain uses TRBV12-3 or TRBV12-4 with TRBJ2-7; 7 bases are a match to TRBD1. This CDR3 contains 13 residues. Losses at the gene ends were 3 bases for V and 4 bases for J; bases not matched to a gene: 3. The CDR3 DNA sequence: TGTGCCAGCAGTTTTAGGGGGCAATACGAGCAGTACTTC. It specifies CASSFRGQYEQYF.

In its sample, this clone was seen once. This rearrangement joins TRBV5-6 to TRBJ2-3, with 9 bases that match TRBD1. This CDR3 comprises 15 residues. Germline values: CDR1 SGHDT, CDR2 YYEEEE. V dropped 3 bases and J dropped 5; count of bases not matched to a gene: 7. The DNA of the CDR3 is TGTGCCAGCAGCTCCCGGACAGGGGCTGGAGATACGCAGTATTTT. It codes for CASSSRTGAGDTQYF.

This clone was detected once. The genes are TRBV6-4 and TRBJ2-6, with 7 bases fitting TRBD2. The length of the CDR3 is 17 residues. V shed 0 bases and J 0 bases; nucleotides not matched to a gene: 2. Germline V gene sequence: CDR1 MRHNA, CDR2 SNTAGT. The CDR3 loop reads CASSDSGLGSGANVLTF. CDR3 DNA sequence: TGTGCCAGCAGTGACTCCGGACTAGGCTCTGGGGCCAACGTCCTGACTTTC.

This chain links TRBV6-5 with TRBJ1-1; 11 nucleotides align to TRBD1. This CDR3 has 14 amino acids. The trim removed 7 bases at V and 10 bases at J, leaving 11 bases unmatched. Germline V gene lookup returns CDR1 MNHEY and CDR2 SVGAGI. CDR3 DNA sequence: TGTGCCAGCATCTCACCGGGACAGGGGGTAGGAGCTTTCTTT. Translation: CASISPGQGVGAFF.